These 8 T cell receptor beta chains were sequenced from one sample in a study of Graves' ophthalmopathy and Graves' hyperthyroidism. Amplification of TCR beta CDR3 regions used RNA transcripts. HTBI primers were employed in first-round RT-PCR, then a second-round multiplex PCR followed. Using its own MiXCR run on the multiplex PCR reads, TCRdb lists one record per CDR3 protein. The sample has about 210,000 distinct CDR3 sequences, less than 30% seen once; the top ten hold approximately 9.6%. Sequenced material: peripheral blood. The receptors shown here come from a man over 45 with Graves' ophthalmopathy.

This clonotype has just one count. The J gene is TRBJ1-1, the V gene TRBV4-1; D call uncertain. Germline CDR1 is MGHRA and CDR2 is YSYEKL. The CDR3 has 15 amino acids. V gave up 4 bases and J gave up 0 bases, with 12 bases separating them. For the CDR3, the DNA is TGCGCCAGCAGCCCATTACCGACCCTGAACACTGAAGCTTTCTTT. Its translation is CASSPLPTLNTEAFF.

This clonotype was seen at least ten times. The rearrangement links TRBV20-1 to TRBJ2-2, with 7 bases that match TRBD2. Trimming took 2 bases from V and 6 from J; bases not matched to a gene: 3. The V gene's germline CDR1 is DFQATT and CDR2 SNEGSKA (reference sequence). This CDR3 has 13 amino acids. CDR3 residues: CSARRLAPGELFF. CDR3 nucleotides: TGCAGTGCTAGAAGACTAGCCCCCGGGGAGCTGTTTTTT.

The chain employs TRBV6-2 or TRBV6-3 and TRBJ1-1; a possible D gene is TRBD1 (6 bases). This CDR3 region has 19 residues. V shed 0 bases and J shed 0 bases, with 20 bases lying between them. Germline loops: CDR1 MNHEY, CDR2 SVGEGT. The CDR3 sequence: CASSYSPTGYVGMNTEAFF. CDR3 DNA sequence: TGTGCCAGCAGTTACTCGCCTACAGGGTACGTGGGCATGAACACTGAAGCTTTCTTT.

The chain is built from TRBV11-2 and TRBJ2-4; a weak D match, TRBD1 (6 bases). CDR1 and CDR2 (germline): SGHAT, FQNNGV. Trimming shortened V by 0 bases and J by 7 bases, and 13 bases separated the two germline ends. The CDR3 has 15 residues. The CDR3 DNA is TGTGCCAGCAGCTTAGAATCCAGGGGTCGTAACATTCAGTACTTC. Protein: CASSLESRGRNIQYF. The full variable domain, its missing parts supplied by reference TRBV11-2 and TRBJ2-4, is EAGVAQSPRYKIIEKRQSVAFWCNPISGHATLYWYQQILGQGPKLLIQFQNNGVVDDSQLPKDRFSAERLKGVDSTLKIQPAKLEDSAVYLCASSLESRGRNIQYFGAGTRLSVL.

This sequence joins TRBV12-3 or TRBV12-4 and TRBJ2-7, with D hard to call. Deletions cut 3 bases from V and 2 bases from J, with 8 bases between. The CDR3 totals 13 residues. The CDR3 coding sequence is TGTGCCAGCAGTTTTTTAGGCGCCTACGAGCAGTACTTC. Encoded protein: CASSFLGAYEQYF.

This sequence joins TRBV15 and TRBJ2-7; 11 nucleotides align to TRBD1. Trimming removed 3 bases from V and 6 bases from J; junction bases left unmatched: 4. The CDR3 runs to 14 residues. Germline CDR1 and CDR2: LNHNV and YYDKDF (reference sequence). The CDR3 loop reads CATSRTGTGGEQYF. As DNA, the CDR3 is TGTGCCACCAGCAGGACCGGGACAGGGGGCGAGCAGTACTTC.

The rearrangement joins TRBV6-1 to TRBJ2-7; 7 nucleotides line up with TRBD2. In germline, CDR1 is MNHNS, CDR2 SASEGT. The CDR3 consists of 14 residues. With V trimmed by 7 bases and J by 5 bases, 11 bases remained unmatched. Here the CDR3 DNA reads TGTGCCAGCAACCCGGGGAGGGAGGAGAACGAGCAGTACTTC. Protein: CASNPGREENEQYF.

This clonotype was seen at least ten times. The J gene is TRBJ2-7, the V gene TRBV7-9; a possible D gene is TRBD1 (6 bases). This CDR3 has 16 amino acids. V was clipped by 5 bases and J by 3 bases, with 20 bases between them. CDR1 and CDR2 (germline): SEHNR, FQNEAQ (reference sequence). CDR3 loop: CASSHTSGEGSYEQYF. In DNA form, the CDR3 reads TGTGCCAGCAGCCATACCTCAGGGGAAGGGAGCTACGAGCAGTACTTC.